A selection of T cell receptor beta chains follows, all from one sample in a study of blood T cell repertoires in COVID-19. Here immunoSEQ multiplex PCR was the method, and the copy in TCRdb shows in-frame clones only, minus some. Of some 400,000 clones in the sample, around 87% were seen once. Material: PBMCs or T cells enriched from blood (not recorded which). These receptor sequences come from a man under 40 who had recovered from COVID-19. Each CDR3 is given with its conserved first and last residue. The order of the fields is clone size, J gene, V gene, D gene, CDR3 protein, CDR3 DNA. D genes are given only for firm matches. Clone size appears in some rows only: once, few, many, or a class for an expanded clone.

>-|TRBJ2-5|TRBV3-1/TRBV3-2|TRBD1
CASSQPGQGAEETQYF
TGTGCCAGCAGCCAACCGGGACAGGGGGCGGAAGAGACCCAGTACTTC
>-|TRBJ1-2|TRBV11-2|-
CASSFSVNYGYTF
TGTGCCAGCAGCTTTTCGGTTAACTATGGCTACACCTTC
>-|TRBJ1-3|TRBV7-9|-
CASSLARVTGNTIYF
TGTGCCAGCAGCTTAGCGCGAGTGACAGGAAACACCATATATTTT
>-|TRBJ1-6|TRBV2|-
CASRGTGLAYSPLHF
TGTGCCAGCAGGGGAACAGGCCTCGCGTATTCACCCCTCCACTTT
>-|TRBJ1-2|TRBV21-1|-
CASSKIVGTARNYGYTF
TGTGCCAGCAGCAAAATAGTAGGGACAGCGCGCAACTATGGCTACACCTTC
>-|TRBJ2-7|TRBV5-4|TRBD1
CASSRPGGGQGTVEQYF
TGTGCCAGCAGCCGCCCTGGAGGGGGACAGGGGACCGTCGAGCAGTACTTC
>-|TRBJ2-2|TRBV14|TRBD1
CASSQVTGGPNTGELFF
TGTGCCAGCAGCCAAGTTACAGGGGGGCCGAACACCGGGGAGCTGTTTTTT
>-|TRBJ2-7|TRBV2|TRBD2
CASKRTSASYEQYF
TGTGCCAGCAAAAGGACTAGCGCTTCCTACGAGCAGTACTTC
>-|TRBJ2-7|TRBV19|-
CASSAFDSRTRYEQYF
TGTGCCAGTAGTGCCTTTGATTCCCGGACACGCTACGAGCAGTACTTC
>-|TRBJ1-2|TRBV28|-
CASSSGEYANYGYTF
TGTGCCAGCAGTTCGGGAGAATACGCTAACTATGGCTACACCTTC
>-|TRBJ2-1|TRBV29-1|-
CSVAFGGSSYNEQFF
TGCAGCGTTGCGTTCGGAGGGAGCTCCTACAATGAGCAGTTCTTC
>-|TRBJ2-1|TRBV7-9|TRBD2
CASSPTGTSGGPSYNEQFF
TGTGCCAGCAGCCCGACCGGGACTAGCGGGGGCCCTTCCTACAATGAGCAGTTCTTC
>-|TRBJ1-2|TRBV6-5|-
CASRPTGSYGYTF
TGTGCCAGCAGGCCCACAGGATCCTATGGCTACACCTTC
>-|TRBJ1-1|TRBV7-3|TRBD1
CASSKTGGMNTEAFF
TGTGCCAGCAGCAAGACAGGGGGAATGAACACTGAAGCTTTCTTT
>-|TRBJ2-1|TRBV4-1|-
CASSQRSGSSSYNEQFF
TGCGCCAGCAGCCAACGAAGCGGGTCGAGCTCCTACAATGAGCAGTTCTTC
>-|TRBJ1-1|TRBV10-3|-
CAISVDTVNTEAFF
TGTGCCATCAGTGTAGACACCGTGAACACTGAAGCTTTCTTT
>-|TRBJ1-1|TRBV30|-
CAWRGHSWGNTEAFF
TGTGCCTGGAGGGGGCACAGCTGGGGAAACACTGAAGCTTTCTTT
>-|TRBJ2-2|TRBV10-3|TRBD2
CAISSASGETGELFF
TGTGCCATCAGTTCGGCTAGCGGGGAAACCGGGGAGCTGTTTTTT
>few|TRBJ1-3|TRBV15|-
CATSRVGGIDSGNTIYF
TGTGCCACCAGCAGAGTGGGGGGGATTGACTCTGGAAACACCATATATTTT
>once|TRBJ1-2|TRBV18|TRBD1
CASSLQSVEGGNGYTF
TGTGCCAGCTCACTGCAATCAGTGGAAGGGGGCAATGGCTACACCTTC
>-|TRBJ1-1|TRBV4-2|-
CASSQDRTANTEAFF
TGTGCCAGCAGCCAAGACAGGACAGCAAACACTGAAGCTTTCTTT
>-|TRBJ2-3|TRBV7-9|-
CASSPRMTSTDTQYF
TGTGCCAGCAGCCCCCGCATGACTAGCACAGATACGCAGTATTTT
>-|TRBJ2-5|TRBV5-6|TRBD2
CASSSRGFKETQYF
TGTGCCAGCAGCTCGCGGGGGTTTAAAGAGACCCAGTACTTC
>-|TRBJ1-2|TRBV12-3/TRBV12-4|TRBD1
CASSGQANYGYTF
TGTGCCAGCAGCGGACAGGCTAACTATGGCTACACCTTC
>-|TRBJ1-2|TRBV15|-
CATSRVGEGGYTF
TGTGCCACCAGCAGAGTGGGTGAGGGAGGCTACACCTTC
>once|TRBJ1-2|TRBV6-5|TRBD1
CASSLLTGQGGYTF
TGTGCCAGCAGTCTACTGACAGGGCAAGGTGGCTACACCTTC
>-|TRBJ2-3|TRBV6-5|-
CASSLRPADTQYF
TGTGCCAGCTCTTTGAGGCCCGCAGATACGCAGTATTTT
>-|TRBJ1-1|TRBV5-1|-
CASSEDFNTEAFF
TGCGCCAGCAGTGAGGACTTTAACACTGAAGCTTTCTTT
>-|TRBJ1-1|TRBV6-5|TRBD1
CASRSGTVINTEAFF
TGTGCCAGCAGATCCGGGACAGTTATCAACACTGAAGCTTTCTTT
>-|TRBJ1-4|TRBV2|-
CASSERSTNEKLFF
TGTGCCAGCAGTGAGCGGTCAACTAATGAAAAACTGTTTTTT
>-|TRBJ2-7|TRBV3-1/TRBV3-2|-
CASRDSHEQYF
TGTGCCAGCAGGGACAGTCACGAGCAGTACTTC
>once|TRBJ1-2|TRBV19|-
CASSIDFQGTYGYTF
TGTGCCAGTAGTATAGATTTCCAGGGGACCTATGGCTACACCTTC
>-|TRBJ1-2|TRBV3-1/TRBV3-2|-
CASSQDHGRGKRF
TGTGCCAGCAGCCAAGATCACGGGCGCGGGAAGAGGTTC
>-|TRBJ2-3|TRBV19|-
CASRTRGPGDTQYF
TGTGCCAGTAGGACCAGGGGCCCCGGAGATACGCAGTATTTT
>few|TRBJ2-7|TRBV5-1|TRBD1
CASSLGQAFYEQYF
TGCGCCAGCAGCCTGGGACAGGCTTTCTACGAGCAGTACTTC
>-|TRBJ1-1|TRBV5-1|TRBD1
CASSPQGFMNTEAFF
TGCGCCAGCAGCCCACAGGGGTTCATGAACACTGAAGCTTTCTTT
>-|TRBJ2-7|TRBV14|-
CASSQQGREQYF
TGTGCCAGCAGCCAACAGGGTAGGGAGCAGTACTTC